This TCR beta chain originates from a study of shared clonotypes between healthy human individuals (dated by TCRdb to 2019 to 2021). Looking at the study overall: The cohort included three men and a couple of women between 18 and 49 years of age. Per donor, three plates each were used for CD4 naive and CD4 memory, two for CD8 naive, and one for CD8 memory. To estimate repertoire size and how much clonotype sharing occurs between individuals, the study deeply sequenced the blood TCR repertoires of several healthy adults. To increase sequencing depth and limit assay-specific biases, different laboratories used diverse techniques to prepare libraries and sequence TCR repertoires. Each donor's leukapheresis produced roughly between roughly 0.94 and 9.5 billion PBMCs. Beyond this particular receptor, the publication reports: Compared with non-shared clonotypes, clonotypes shared by all four sorted-subset donors had higher generation probabilities. Pairwise subsampling led to the expectation that sequencing depth would affect the degree of clonotype sharing among donors. Estimated clonotype richness was generally larger for naive than for memory subsets. Even with the large sequencing depth, rarefaction of the sorted-subset datasets indicated that sequencing was incomplete. Only blood was sampled, and tissue TCR repertoires likely differ from those in blood. Sharing across a few donors was observed for approximately 4.6% of naive CD4, around 3.5% of naive CD8, around 2.5% of memory CD4, and roughly 0.4% of memory CD8 clonotypes. The small number of donors limited the genetic and exposure-history diversity represented.

Healthy HIV-negative adults with no recently reported acute infections or vaccinations were included as donors. Every donor was a Caucasian adult residing in Nashville, Tennessee, USA. CD4+ T cells were enriched through magnetic negative selection, after which naive cells were positively selected on CD45RA and the remaining negative fraction served as the memory subset. After blood collection by leukapheresis, PBMCs were isolated using Ficoll-Histopaque density gradient centrifugation and then cryopreserved in the vapor phase of liquid nitrogen. Purity and quantity of every magnetically sorted T cell population were checked by analytical flow cytometry. Each sorted fraction had its genomic DNA isolated and then quantified by UV absorbance on a Nanodrop 2000c. Reading from cysteine to phenylalanine, the CDR3 counts 16 amino acids. The retained sequence is limited to the CDR3, 48 bases, with the frame set at the first base. A distance of 19 bases separates the germline ends of V and J, which lose 1 base and 6 bases respectively. Sequences SGHRS (CDR1) and YFSETQ (CDR2) are obtained from the germline V gene.

Using the deep immunoSEQ assay, TCR CDR3 regions were amplified from genomic DNA by multiplex PCR. Genomic DNA extracted from each cell subset was distributed evenly over all wells of several immunoSEQ 96-well plates, and each plate served as one replicate. For sorted subsets, about 200 ng genomic DNA, equal to 25,000 to 35,000 T cell genomes, was loaded into each replicate PCR. The purified libraries were quantified using a Qubit 3.0 fluorometer, sized with a Bioanalyzer 2100, and then quantified again using the KAPA Library Quantification kit. Every immunoSEQ 96-well plate was sequenced on a separate single-read 150-cycle Illumina NextSeq 550 flow cell. Per the source publication's procedure: The immunoSEQ output contained only junctional sequences without quality scores, so filtering could not match that applied to full-length reads. To assign V/J genes and CDR3, sequences were annotated using PyIR, a Python wrapper for IgBLAST v1.9, with IMGT germline references. Reads were removed for weak V/J assignments (E-value above 1e-6), missing CDR3, stop codons, out-of-frame junctions, or ambiguous translated residues. A V3J clonotype was defined by an identical inferred V gene, J gene, and CDR3 amino acid sequence. Percentage overlap between repertoires was computed as shared unique clonotypes divided by the size of the smaller repertoire. RTK rarefaction, the Chao1 estimator, and Recon v2.1 estimates of unobserved clonotypes were used to assess repertoire richness. OLGA was used to compute generation probabilities for all TCRbeta clonotypes that the gDNA method yielded from a handful of donors. TCRdb took over this immuneACCESS table, retaining in-frame rearrangements with V and J assigned. Such tables are incomplete; in checked studies, under half of the missing clones stem from an unresolved V gene, and the remainder is unexplained. The V and J calls and clone size were taken over from that table, and D and trimming were inferred from the DNA. The sample contains 300,000 or so clones, 74% of them found a single time. About 9.4% of the sample goes to the ten largest clones.

This clone was counted ten times or more. Its antigen specificity is not known. No base quality information exists; no much larger clone differs at one position. The rearrangement combines TRBV5-1 with TRBJ1-1, and TRBD1 may be the D gene, going by 5 matching bases. The source is a man in his thirties or forties in good health. Material: memory CD4+ T cells sorted from blood. Interpreted using the paper, the cell subset or site label stands for: CD45RA-negative fraction. The CDR3 reads as follows: CASSLWGVSGLAEAFF. The base sequence is TGCGCCAGCAGCTTGTGGGGGGTCTCCGGTTTAGCTGAAGCTTTCTTT. Supplemented by the reference TRBV5-1 and TRBJ1-1 proteins around the CDR3, the complete variable domain is KAGVTQTPRYLIKTRGQQVTLSCSPISGHRSVSWYQQTPGQGLQFLFEYFSETQRNKGNFPGRFSGRQFSNSRSEMNVSTLELGDSALYLCASSLWGVSGLAEAFFGQGTRLTVV.